The present T cell receptor beta chain was sequenced within a study of OX40 agonist ivuxolimab in advanced cancers. Study-wide results and limits: On average, a greater number of expanded clones characterised CD8+ T cells relative to CD4+.

This clone was seen a few times. Its antigen is currently unknown. Clones were sequenced by immunoSEQ multiplex PCR, and TCRdb holds only the in-frame ones, with some missing. The data hold roughly 75,000 clones, with over 75% observed a single time. Germline trimming cut 5 bases from V and 2 bases from J; bases unmatched to any gene: 12. CDR3 length equals 17 residues. Germline V gene sequence: CDR1 LNHDA, CDR2 SQIVND (reference sequence). This sequence originates from an adult with an advanced solid tumor such as melanoma, head and neck, liver or kidney cancer. The sample here was CD4+ or CD8+ T cells sorted from blood, taken in a trial of the OX40 agonist ivuxolimab. This sequence joins TRBV19 and TRBJ1-1; 9 bases are a match to TRBD1. The chain's CDR3 is CASSPGQGRKDNTEAFF. The CDR3 DNA reads TGTGCCAGTAGTCCCGGACAGGGGAGAAAGGATAACACTGAAGCTTTCTTT.